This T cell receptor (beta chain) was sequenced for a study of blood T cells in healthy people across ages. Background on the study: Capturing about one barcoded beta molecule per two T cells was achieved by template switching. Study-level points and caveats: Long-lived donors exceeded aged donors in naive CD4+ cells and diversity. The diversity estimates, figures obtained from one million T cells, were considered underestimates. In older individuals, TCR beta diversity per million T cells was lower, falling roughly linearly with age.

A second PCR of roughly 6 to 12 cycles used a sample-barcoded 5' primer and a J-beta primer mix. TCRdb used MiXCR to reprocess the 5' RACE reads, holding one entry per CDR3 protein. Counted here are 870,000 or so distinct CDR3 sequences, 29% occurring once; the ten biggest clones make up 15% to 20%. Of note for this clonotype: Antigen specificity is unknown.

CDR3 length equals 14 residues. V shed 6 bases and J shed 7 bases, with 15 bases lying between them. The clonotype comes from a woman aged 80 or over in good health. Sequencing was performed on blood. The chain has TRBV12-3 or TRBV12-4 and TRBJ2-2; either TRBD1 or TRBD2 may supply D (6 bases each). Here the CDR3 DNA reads TGTGCCAGCAGCTCAAAGGGGGGCCTCGGGGAGCTGTTTTTT. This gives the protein CASSSKGGLGELFF.